The entry below describes one TCR beta chain. Its antigen is not known. At one of its ends the junction is not consistent with the germline gene, which may arise from a read error. The investigators amplified TCR beta CDR3 regions from RNA transcripts. Using the HTBI primer set, a first-round RT-PCR was run on the TCR CDR3. Using its own MiXCR run on the multiplex PCR reads, TCRdb lists one record per CDR3 protein. Found here are some 510,000 distinct CDR3 sequences, more than 20% of them singletons; the top ten hold about a quarter. The entry originates in a study of T cells in Graves' hyperthyroidism and ophthalmopathy. Graves' hyperthyroidism is called stable when ophthalmopathy does not progress within 18 months. Diagnoses were made from clinical symptoms, serum measures (thyroxine and TRAb), thyroid ultrasound and orbital computed tomography. The CDR3 is 14 residues long. Points from the study as a whole: Researchers found most expanded thyroid clonotypes above 0.001 in blood as well. A median approximately 6.5 months before onset, the model predicted ophthalmopathy.

The specimen was blood. This rearrangement joins TRBV12-3 or TRBV12-4 to TRBJ2-7; weak D call: TRBD1 (6 bases). The sequence derives from a man aged 18 to 30 with Graves' hyperthyroidism. The CDR3 nucleotides are TGTGCCTGCAACCCACAGGGCTTCTCCTACGAGCAGTGCTTC. Its translation: CACNPQGFSYEQCF.